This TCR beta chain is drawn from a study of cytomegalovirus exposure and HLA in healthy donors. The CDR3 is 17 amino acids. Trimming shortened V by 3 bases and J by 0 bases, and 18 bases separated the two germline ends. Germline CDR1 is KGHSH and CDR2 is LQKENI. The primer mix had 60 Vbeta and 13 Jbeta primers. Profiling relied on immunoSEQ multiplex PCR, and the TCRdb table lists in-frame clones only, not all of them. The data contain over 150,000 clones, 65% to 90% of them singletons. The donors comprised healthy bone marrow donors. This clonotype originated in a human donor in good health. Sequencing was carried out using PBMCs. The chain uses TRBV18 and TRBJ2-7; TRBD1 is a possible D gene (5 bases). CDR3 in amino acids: CASSPRAPTASSYEQYF. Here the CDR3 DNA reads TGTGCCAGCTCACCGCGCGCTCCGACAGCGAGCTCCTACGAGCAGTACTTC. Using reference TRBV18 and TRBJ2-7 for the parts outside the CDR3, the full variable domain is NAGVMQNPRHLVRRRGQEARLRCSPMKGHSHVYWYRQLPEEGLKFMVYLQKENIIDESGMPKERFSAEFPKEGPSILRIQQVVRGDSAAYFCASSPRAPTASSYEQYFGPGTRLTVT.